The 26 T cell receptor beta chains in this list originate from one sample, sequenced in a study of early T cells in non-severe SARS-CoV-2 infection. MiXCR was run by TCRdb on the 5' RACE reads, yielding one entry per CDR3 protein. The repertoire holds 62,000 or so distinct CDR3 sequences, with 8.5% to 9.5% as singletons. What was sequenced was whole blood. Source of these receptors: an adult who was a healthcare worker with PCR-confirmed SARS-CoV-2 infection or an uninfected control (not recorded which).

This clonotype showed up just a few times. This chain connects TRBV6-1 to TRBJ2-7; 9 bases are shared with TRBD2. Trimming took 1 base from V and 0 from J; bases not matched to a gene: 1. The CDR3 runs to 15 residues. Germline loops: CDR1 MNHNS, CDR2 SASEGT. CDR3 protein: CASSEGLAASYEQYV. For the CDR3, the DNA is TGTGCCAGCAGTGAAGGACTAGCGGCCTCCTACGAGCAGTACGTC.

This clonotype was seen repeatedly, ten times or more. The chain links TRBV9 to TRBJ2-1, with D perhaps matching TRBD2 (6 bases). CDR1 and CDR2 from the germline V gene are SGDLS and YYNGEE. The CDR3 loop spans 15 amino acids. Deletions cut 3 bases from V and 6 bases from J, with 16 bases between. CDR3 DNA: TGTGCCAGCAGCGGTCCACGCGGGGCTGGCAATGAGCAGTTCTTC. Residues: CASSGPRGAGNEQFF.

This clonotype has only a few counts. The chain combines TRBV27 with TRBJ1-2; 9 nucleotides line up with TRBD1. The J segment lost 3 bases and the V segment lost 6 bases, leaving 8 bases of the junction unmatched. Germline V gives CDR1 MNHEY, CDR2 SMNVEV (reference sequence). CDR3 length: 15 amino acids. CDR3 protein: CASRHLTGGDYGYTF. In DNA form, the CDR3 reads TGTGCCAGCAGGCACTTAACAGGGGGCGACTATGGCTACACCTTC.

This clonotype has just a few counts. CDR3 DNA sequence: TGCAGCGCCGAAACGGGCGACGAGCAGTACGTC. Protein: CSAETGDEQYV. The rearrangement joins TRBV29-1 to TRBJ2-7; no definite D call. The CDR3 covers 11 residues. V gave up 7 bases and J gave up 5 bases, with 12 bases separating them. Looked up from germline, CDR1 is SQVTM and CDR2 is ANQGSEA.

V usage is TRBV12-3 or TRBV12-4 and J usage is TRBJ1-3; D is possibly TRBD1 (5 bases). The CDR3 has 18 amino acids. V gave up 2 bases and J gave up 0 bases, with 17 bases separating them. The CDR3 sequence: CASSLYETARISGNTIYF. Written as DNA, the CDR3 is TGTGCCAGCAGTTTATATGAGACAGCCCGCATCTCTGGAAACACCATATATTTT.

This chain links TRBV10-1 with TRBJ1-6; the D is unclear. The germline V gene has CDR1 WNHNN and CDR2 SYGVQD (reference sequence). The CDR3 length is 14 residues. With 0 bases removed from V and 10 bases from J, the gap between germline ends came to 10 bases. The CDR3 sequence: CASSESLGNSPLHF. CDR3 sequence (DNA): TGCGCCAGCAGTGAGTCCTTGGGGAACTCACCCCTCCACTTT.

This clonotype was recorded many times. The chain couples TRBV12-3 or TRBV12-4 to TRBJ1-1, with 8 bases lining up with TRBD1. The length of the CDR3 is 14 residues. Germline trimming cut 3 bases from V and 6 bases from J; bases unmatched to any gene: 6. The CDR3 region is CASSLDRVTAEAFF. The CDR3 DNA reads TGTGCCAGCAGTTTGGACAGGGTTACTGCTGAAGCTTTCTTT.

The chain uses TRBV6-6 and TRBJ1-2; D unresolved. The ends were cut back, 4 bases at V and 6 bases at J, with 9 bases in the middle. The germline CDR1 and CDR2 sequences are MNHNY and SVGAGI (reference sequence). The CDR3 runs to 12 residues. The CDR3 is CASSSSPDGYTF. The DNA of the CDR3 is TGTGCCAGCAGTTCAAGTCCTGATGGCTACACCTTC.

J is TRBJ2-4 and V is TRBV20-1, with 8 bases matching TRBD2. Germline CDR1 is DFQATT and CDR2 is SNEGSKA (reference sequence). The V segment lost 5 bases and the J segment 3 bases; nucleotides outside the gene matches: 6. The CDR3 consists of 14 residues. The CDR3 loop is CSAVGSGGKNIQYF. The CDR3 DNA reads TGCAGTGCTGTGGGGAGCGGGGGCAAAAACATTCAGTACTTC.

In this sample, this clonotype turned up a few times. The rearrangement uses TRBV7-2 and TRBJ2-2; 9 positions agree with TRBD1. CDR1 is SGHTA, CDR2 FQGNSA, per germline. The CDR3 is 15 residues long. J was trimmed by 5 bases and V by 5 bases; bases with no gene match: 6. The CDR3 bases are TGTGCCAGCAGCCTAAAGACAGGGGGGACCGGGGAGCTGTTTTTT. This translates into CASSLKTGGTGELFF.

The V gene is TRBV5-1, the J gene TRBJ1-1, with D perhaps TRBD1 (5 bases). V lost 5 bases to trimming and J lost 0 bases, with 11 bases between them. CDR3 length: 14 residues. The V gene's germline CDR1 is SGHRS and CDR2 YFSETQ. As DNA, the CDR3 is TGCGCCAGCAGGTCAGGGTCGGTGAACACTGAAGCTTTCTTT. Protein sequence: CASRSGSVNTEAFF.

The chain is built from TRBV27 and TRBJ2-1, with TRBD1 identical over 7 bases. This CDR3 has 15 amino acids. The V segment lost 6 bases and the J segment 2 bases; nucleotides outside the gene matches: 7. Per the germline V gene, CDR1 is MNHEY and CDR2 is SMNVEV (reference sequence). Here the CDR3 reads CASRTRQGPYNEQFF. CDR3 sequence (DNA): TGTGCCAGCAGAACTCGACAGGGTCCCTACAATGAGCAGTTCTTC.

The chain joins TRBV12-3 or TRBV12-4 to TRBJ1-5; 11 positions match TRBD1. The CDR3 length is 14 residues. V was clipped by 6 bases and J by 3 bases; unmatched bases: 1. The DNA for the CDR3 is TGTGCCAGCAGGGGACAGGGGGACAATCAGCCCCAGCATTTT. Encoded protein: CASRGQGDNQPQHF.

Sample share makes this clonotype medium-sized. The genes are TRBV6-6 and TRBJ2-4; the D is unclear. The CDR3 extends over 14 amino acids. Germline CDR1 MNHNY, CDR2 SVGAGI (reference sequence). Trimming took off 2 bases at V and 1 base at J, with 6 bases between the two ends. CDR3 amino acids: CASSYVGAKNIQYF. The DNA of the CDR3 is TGTGCCAGCAGTTACGTGGGCGCCAAAAACATTCAGTACTTC.

This clonotype has a handful of counts. This chain links TRBV7-6 with TRBJ1-4; D is perhaps TRBD1 (6 bases). The V and J ends lost 6 bases and 4 bases respectively, with 15 bases between them. This CDR3 has 15 residues. Germline V gene sequence: CDR1 SGHVS, CDR2 FNYEAQ. CDR3 sequence (DNA): TGTGCCAGCAGTCCTGGACAGAGCTTTAATGAAAAACTGTTTTTT. Its protein is CASSPGQSFNEKLFF.

This clonotype was picked up many times. V is TRBV3-1 and J is TRBJ2-7; D unresolved. With 1 base removed from V and 6 bases from J, the gap between germline ends came to 7 bases. The germline gives CDR1 LGHDT, CDR2 YNNKEL (reference sequence). The CDR3 sequence is 12 residues long. The CDR3 protein is CASSQARGEQYV. CDR3 coding DNA: TGTGCCAGCAGCCAAGCCCGCGGCGAGCAGTACGTC.

This clonotype was observed many times. This chain connects TRBV3-1 to TRBJ1-6; D call uncertain. Trimming stripped 1 base from V and 7 bases from J, with 8 bases between. The CDR3 covers 14 residues. Looked up from germline, CDR1 is LGHDT and CDR2 is YNNKEL (reference sequence). CDR3 region: CASSQVAGNSPLHF. In DNA form, the CDR3 reads TGTGCCAGCAGCCAAGTCGCGGGAAATTCACCCCTCCACTTT.

This rearrangement joins TRBV3-1 to TRBJ1-6, with unresolved D. The CDR3 has 16 amino acids. Germline V gene data show CDR1 as LGHDT and CDR2 as YNNKEL (reference sequence). V dropped 2 bases and J dropped 11 bases, with 19 bases sitting between them. CDR3 residues: CASSQNYGRGLAPLHF. CDR3 in DNA: TGTGCCAGCAGCCAAAATTATGGGAGAGGATTGGCACCCCTCCACTTT.

This clonotype was counted many times. V and J are TRBV20-1 and TRBJ2-5; no definite D call. Between the trimmed V and J ends, which lost 2 bases and 2 bases, there was a span of 3 bases. The germline V gene encodes CDR1 DFQATT and CDR2 SNEGSKA (reference sequence). The CDR3 runs to 11 residues. DNA for the CDR3: TGCAGTGCTAGACCTCAAGAGACCCAGTACTTC. It yields the protein CSARPQETQYF.

The rearrangement joins TRBV5-1 to TRBJ2-1; D unclear. V was cut by 1 base and J by 1 base, with 6 bases left in between. This CDR3 has 14 amino acids. Germline V gene sequence: CDR1 SGHRS, CDR2 YFSETQ. CDR3 residues: CASSLSRSYNEQFF. The DNA for the CDR3 is TGCGCCAGCAGCTTGAGTCGGTCCTACAATGAGCAGTTCTTC.

The chain joins TRBV7-9 to TRBJ2-3; TRBD2 aligns across 9 bases. The V and J ends lost 2 bases and 2 bases, in that order; junction bases with no gene match: 5. The germline gives CDR1 SEHNR, CDR2 FQNEAQ (reference sequence). This CDR3 has 16 amino acids. The CDR3 protein is CASSLRSSGNTDTQYF. The CDR3 nucleotides read TGTGCCAGCAGCTTACGGTCTAGCGGGAACACAGATACGCAGTATTTT.

This clonotype showed up just a few times. The J gene is TRBJ2-1, the V gene TRBV10-2, with unresolved D. The CDR3 spans 13 residues. Trimming left V 3 bases short and J 2 bases short, with 5 bases between. Germline CDR1 reads WSHSY; CDR2 reads SAAADI. The CDR3 loop reads CASSDGTYNEQFF. CDR3 DNA: TGCGCCAGCAGTGATGGGACCTACAATGAGCAGTTCTTC.

The chain uses TRBV24-1 and TRBJ2-3, with D unclear. The CDR3 extends over 15 amino acids. The V gene lost 5 bases and the J gene lost 0 bases, with 11 bases spanning the gap. The germline V gene encodes CDR1 KGHDR and CDR2 SFDVKD. The CDR3 is CATSGGHGSTDTQYF. For the CDR3, the DNA is TGTGCCACCAGTGGAGGTCACGGGAGCACAGATACGCAGTATTTT.

This clonotype was detected only a few times. The chain uses TRBV6-5 and TRBJ1-1; 8 bases are shared with TRBD1. After removal of 5 bases from V and 5 bases from J, the junction contained 4 bases not matched to a gene. The CDR3 loop spans 13 amino acids. CDR1 MNHEY and CDR2 SVGAGI come from the germline V gene. CDR3 in amino acids: CASSRTGSTEAFF. The CDR3 DNA is TGTGCCAGCAGTAGGACAGGGAGTACTGAAGCTTTCTTT.

The table lists this clonotype with a few counts. This chain joins TRBV10-2 and TRBJ2-3; no clear D gene. CDR3 length equals 13 residues. Looked up from germline, CDR1 is WSHSY and CDR2 is SAAADI. Trimming stripped 2 bases from V and 3 bases from J, with 6 bases between. The CDR3 here is CASSEQVTDTQYF. The CDR3 DNA follows: TGCGCCAGCAGTGAGCAAGTTACAGATACGCAGTATTTT.

The rearrangement uses TRBV7-9 and TRBJ1-1, with TRBD1 matching 7 bases. Germline trimming cut 3 bases from V and 6 bases from J; bases unmatched to any gene: 4. The CDR3 runs to 13 residues. From germline, CDR1 is SEHNR and CDR2 FQNEAQ (reference sequence). In nucleotides, the CDR3 is TGTGCCAGCAGCTTTGCAGGGGGGTCTGAAGCTTTCTTT. This sequence encodes CASSFAGGSEAFF.